This T cell receptor beta chain derives from a study of blood T cell repertoires in COVID-19. Study context: Specimens from acute and convalescent COVID-19 originated in the United States, Italy and Spain.

The V and J ends lost 11 bases and 7 bases, in that order; junction bases with no gene match: 9. Per germline, CDR1 WSHSY and CDR2 SAAADI. The CDR3 consists of 14 residues. Clones were sequenced by immunoSEQ multiplex PCR, and TCRdb holds only the in-frame ones, with some missing. The table lists fewer than 500,000 clones, around 87% of them singletons. Sequenced material: PBMCs or T cells enriched from blood (not recorded which). The gene calls are TRBV10-2 and TRBJ2-7; 15 positions agree with TRBD2. The TCR was taken from a young man who had recovered from COVID-19. The CDR3 nucleotides read TGCGCCTCCTCTGGACTAGCGGGAGGGGGGGAGCAGTACTTC. Its translation: CASSGLAGGGEQYF.